Each of the 16 T cell receptor beta chains below was sequenced from the same sample in a study of blood T cell repertoires in COVID-19. Data came from immunoSEQ multiplex PCR; TCRdb stores just in-frame clones and leaves some out. The sample carries around 130,000 clones, over 75% recorded once. Sequenced material: peripheral blood. Source of these receptors: a man in his forties with active or convalescent COVID-19.

The genes are TRBV6-2 or TRBV6-3 and TRBJ1-4; 10 bases map to TRBD1. Germline lookup yields CDR1 MNHEY and CDR2 SVGEGT. Trimming cost V 5 bases and J 7 bases; bases outside gene matches: 1. The CDR3 is 13 amino acids. The CDR3 coding sequence is TGTGCCAGCAGTCGGACAGGGGGTGAAAAACTGTTTTTT. Translation gives CASSRTGGEKLFF.

The genes are TRBV6-5 and TRBJ2-7; TRBD2 aligns across 8 bases. J was trimmed by 2 bases and V by 10 bases; bases with no gene match: 10. Germline lookup yields CDR1 MNHEY and CDR2 SVGAGI. This CDR3 is 14 amino acids long. The CDR3 here is CATDREAGAYEQYF. In DNA form, the CDR3 reads TGTGCCACCGATAGGGAAGCGGGGGCCTACGAGCAGTACTTC.

This clone was detected only a few times. The chain carries TRBV3-1 (or the pseudogene TRBV3-2) and TRBJ1-1; TRBD1 agrees at 9 bases. V was pared by 4 bases and J by 6 bases, with 3 bases of the junction left unmatched. Per germline, CDR1 LGHDT and CDR2 YNNKEL (reference sequence). CDR3 length equals 13 residues. CDR3 bases: TGTGCCAGCAGCCGACAGGGGGGAGCTGAAGCTTTCTTT. Protein product: CASSRQGGAEAFF.

V is TRBV5-1 and J is TRBJ2-7, with 7 nucleotides matching TRBD1. J lost 5 bases, V lost 0 bases, and 5 bases had no gene match. CDR1 SGHRS and CDR2 YFSETQ come from the germline V gene. This CDR3 region has 14 residues. CDR3: CASSLGQGSNEQYF. The CDR3 DNA is TGCGCCAGCAGCTTGGGACAGGGTTCAAACGAGCAGTACTTC.

V usage is TRBV5-1 and J usage is TRBJ2-1; perhaps TRBD2 as D (6 bases). Germline V lookup: CDR1 SGHRS, CDR2 YFSETQ. The CDR3 totals 14 residues. V gave up 4 bases and J gave up 2 bases, with 10 bases separating them. CDR3 DNA: TGCGCCAGCAGCAGGGACTCTACCTACAATGAGCAGTTCTTC. This translates into CASSRDSTYNEQFF.

This chain connects TRBV15 to TRBJ1-3; D ambiguous. In germline, CDR1 is LNHNV, CDR2 YYDKDF (reference sequence). The CDR3 covers 16 residues. Trimming took 0 bases from V and 0 from J, leaving 9 bases between them. CDR3 nucleotide sequence: TGTGCCACCAGCAGAGATCCTCGGAGCTCTGGAAACACCATATATTTT. This codes for CATSRDPRSSGNTIYF.

The rearrangement joins TRBV5-4 to TRBJ1-2; D unresolved. This CDR3 is built from 14 residues. V lost 2 bases to trimming and J lost 8 bases, with 16 bases between them. Germline V CDR1 and CDR2: SGHNT, YYREEE (reference sequence). The CDR3 coding sequence is TGTGCCAGCAGCTTTGAGGGTCCGTCTCGGGGCTACACCTTC. It codes for CASSFEGPSRGYTF.

The chain couples TRBV7-9 to TRBJ2-1; maybe TRBD1 (6 bases). V lost 5 bases and J lost 3, with 11 bases in between. This CDR3 is 14 amino acids long. Germline-derived CDR1 and CDR2 are SEHNR and FQNEAQ (reference sequence). In DNA form, the CDR3 reads TGTGCCAGCAGCCTGCGACAGGACTACAATGAGCAGTTCTTC. Its protein product is CASSLRQDYNEQFF.

The chain is built from TRBV6-5 and TRBJ2-1; the D gene is possibly TRBD2 (7 bases). Germline CDR1 is MNHEY and CDR2 is SVGAGI. V was pared by 4 bases and J by 8 bases, with 15 bases between. This CDR3 comprises 14 residues. DNA of the CDR3: TGTGCCAGCAGTTTGGGGGGGGCCAGATATGAGCAGTTCTTC. This encodes CASSLGGARYEQFF.

This chain connects TRBV10-2 to TRBJ2-4, with TRBD1 as a possible D gene (6 bases). The V gene's germline CDR1 is WSHSY and CDR2 SAAADI. Deletions cut 6 bases from V and 8 bases from J, with 11 bases between. The CDR3 totals 12 residues. CDR3 nucleotide sequence: TGCGCCAGCAGAACAGGGTCGGACATTCAGTACTTC. It translates to CASRTGSDIQYF.

The rearrangement joins TRBV7-2 to TRBJ2-1; the match to TRBD2 covers 8 bases. This CDR3 comprises 15 residues. Trimming removed 1 base from V and 8 bases from J; junction bases left unmatched: 7. Germline V lookup: CDR1 SGHTA, CDR2 FQGNSA. CDR3 nucleotides: TGTGCCAGCAGCTTAGGACGGGGGGGCCGCTATGAGCAGTTCTTC. Protein: CASSLGRGGRYEQFF.

The rearrangement links TRBV5-1 to TRBJ1-2; TRBD1 is a possible D gene (5 bases). Deletions cut 1 base from V and 1 base from J, with 14 bases between. The CDR3 runs to 16 residues. From germline, CDR1 is SGHRS and CDR2 YFSETQ. The CDR3 DNA reads TGCGCCAGCAGCTTGAATCGACAGCCCCTTAACTATGGCTACACCTTC. It specifies CASSLNRQPLNYGYTF.

V and J are TRBV15 and TRBJ1-3; D not resolved. Deletions cut 1 base from V and 3 bases from J, with 4 bases between. CDR1 LNHNV and CDR2 YYDKDF come from the germline V gene (reference sequence). This CDR3 is 13 amino acids long. CDR3 nucleotide sequence: TGTGCCACCAGCAGAGGAGATGGAAACACCATATATTTT. Amino acids: CATSRGDGNTIYF.

The CDR3 loop is CASSVRDRGTLSTNEKLFF. The CDR3, as DNA: TGTGCCAGCAGTGTCCGGGACAGGGGCACCCTCTCAACTAATGAAAAACTGTTTTTT. This sequence joins TRBV6-1 and TRBJ1-4, with 10 positions matching TRBD1. Germline V gene lookup returns CDR1 MNHNS and CDR2 SASEGT. There are 19 residues in the CDR3. V lost 4 bases and J lost 0; bases outside the gene matches: 11.

In this sample, this clone turned up a few times. The chain is built from TRBV27 and TRBJ2-7; perhaps TRBD1 as D (6 bases). The V and J ends lost 6 bases and 3 bases respectively, with 18 bases between them. The V gene's germline CDR1 is MNHEY and CDR2 SMNVEV (reference sequence). This CDR3 has 15 residues. The CDR3 coding sequence is TGTGCCAGCAGAGACCTAACTACAGGGTTCTACGAGCAGTACTTC. Its protein product is CASRDLTTGFYEQYF.

This clone was found a few times. The V call is TRBV5-1, the J call TRBJ2-3, with TRBD1 matching over 10 bases. With 4 bases clipped from V and 2 bases from J, the junction kept 4 bases outside the gene matches. Germline CDR1 SGHRS, CDR2 YFSETQ. The CDR3 runs to 15 residues. In nucleotides, the CDR3 is TGCGCCAGCAGCAGGGGACAGGGGCCCACAGATACGCAGTATTTT. Protein sequence: CASSRGQGPTDTQYF. Combining the CDR3 with reference TRBV5-1 and TRBJ2-3 gives the whole variable domain KAGVTQTPRYLIKTRGQQVTLSCSPISGHRSVSWYQQTPGQGLQFLFEYFSETQRNKGNFPGRFSGRQFSNSRSEMNVSTLELGDSALYLCASSRGQGPTDTQYFGPGTRLTVL.